These 25 T cell receptor beta chains came from one sample sequenced in a study of T cells in localized non-small cell lung cancer. Method: immunoSEQ multiplex PCR; TCRdb's copy keeps in-frame clones and lacks some. The sample has approximately 1,800 clones; roughly a quarter are singletons. Sample: normal lung tissue next to the tumor, taken before any cancer treatment. These receptors originate from a male donor at least 60 years old with stage II lung adenocarcinoma.

J is TRBJ2-7 and V is TRBV7-6; 8 bases are shared with TRBD2. V lost 5 bases, J lost 3 bases, and 9 bases stayed unmatched. From germline, CDR1 is SGHVS and CDR2 FNYEAQ. This CDR3 spans 15 amino acids. The CDR3 region is CASSVDRGGYYEQYF. CDR3 nucleotides: TGTGCCAGCAGCGTGGACCGGGGGGGTTACTACGAGCAGTACTTC.

Written as DNA, the CDR3 is TGTGCCAGCTCACCAAACCAGAATAACTATGGCTACACCTTC. It yields the protein CASSPNQNNYGYTF. The chain links TRBV18 to TRBJ1-2, with D uncertain. The germline CDR1 and CDR2 sequences are KGHSH and LQKENI. The CDR3 covers 14 residues. V was trimmed by 2 bases and J by 1 base, leaving 8 bases between them.

This rearrangement joins TRBV9 to TRBJ1-5; 8 positions match TRBD1. V dropped 5 bases and J dropped 8; count of bases not matched to a gene: 9. This CDR3 has 14 amino acids. Germline CDR1 reads SGDLS; CDR2 reads YYNGEE. For the CDR3, the DNA is TGTGCCAGCAGTGACGGCAGGGGGCTAAAGCCCCAGCATTTT. Amino acid sequence: CASSDGRGLKPQHF.

The CDR3 DNA is TGCGCCAGCACCCTGGATGCGGACCCACGGGAGACCCAGTACTTC. Protein product: CASTLDADPRETQYF. The chain is built from TRBV5-1 and TRBJ2-5; D is ambiguous. In germline, CDR1 is SGHRS, CDR2 YFSETQ. V gave up 6 bases and J gave up 5 bases, with 20 bases separating them. The CDR3 length is 15 residues.

By share of the sample, this clone is medium-sized. This chain uses TRBV9 with TRBJ2-3; 7 nucleotides match TRBD2. The CDR3 covers 15 residues. Trimming removed 4 bases from V and 1 base from J; junction bases left unmatched: 6. Germline CDR1 SGDLS, CDR2 YYNGEE. The CDR3, as DNA: TGTGCCAGCAGCCCTCGGGGGAGGGGCACAGATACGCAGTATTTT. This sequence encodes CASSPRGRGTDTQYF.

Judged by abundance, this clone is large. A read error may account for a junction end that differs from germline. The chain couples TRBV6-8 to TRBJ1-5, with D possibly being TRBD1 (5 bases). Germline CDR1 reads MNHGY; CDR2 reads SAAAGT. The CDR3 sequence is 17 residues long. CDR3 region: CAISGAPHGDSNQPQHF. CDR3 bases: TGTGCCATCAGTGGGGCCCCACATGGAGATAGCAATCAGCCCCAGCATTTT.

The chain is built from TRBV28 and TRBJ2-7, with 15 bases that match TRBD2. Trimming took 4 bases from V and 2 from J; bases not matched to a gene: 21. The CDR3 sequence is 22 residues long. Germline V gene data show CDR1 as MDHEN and CDR2 as SYDVKM. CDR3 protein: CASSSTAGRTSGRAVWTYEQYF. The DNA for the CDR3 is TGTGCCAGCAGTTCCACAGCCGGAAGGACTAGCGGGAGGGCCGTATGGACCTACGAGCAGTACTTC.

This chain links TRBV5-1 with TRBJ2-2; D tentatively reads TRBD1 or TRBD2 (6 bases each). V lost 4 bases and J 1 base, leaving 17 bases between the germline ends. The CDR3 is made up of 17 amino acids. Germline loops: CDR1 SGHRS, CDR2 YFSETQ. This chain's CDR3 is CASSLNRGLVNTGELFF. CDR3 coding DNA: TGCGCCAGCAGCCTGAACCGGGGGCTGGTGAACACCGGGGAGCTGTTTTTT.

This clone was seen only a few times. The chain combines TRBV6-8 with TRBJ2-1; 12 nucleotides line up with TRBD2. Trimming cost V 6 bases and J 9 bases; bases outside gene matches: 9. The CDR3 totals 15 residues. The V gene's germline CDR1 is MNHGY and CDR2 SAAAGT. In DNA, the CDR3 is TGTGCCAGCAGGACCCTAGCGGGAGGGCCAGGTGAGCAGTTCTTC. As protein: CASRTLAGGPGEQFF.

The chain carries TRBV28 and TRBJ1-2; D is perhaps TRBD1 (5 bases). The CDR3 totals 14 residues. The V end lost 2 bases, the J end lost 1 base, and 8 bases lay between the germline ends. The germline V gene encodes CDR1 MDHEN and CDR2 SYDVKM. CDR3 amino acids: CASSLGARNYGYTF. The CDR3 nucleotides read TGTGCCAGCAGTTTAGGGGCCCGTAACTATGGCTACACCTTC.

This clone was recorded a few times. The rearrangement joins TRBV19 to TRBJ2-3; D perhaps matches TRBD2 (6 bases). This CDR3 is 15 amino acids long. In germline, CDR1 is LNHDA, CDR2 SQIVND (reference sequence). V lost 6 bases and J 5 bases, leaving 18 bases between the germline ends. Here the CDR3 reads CASSLWGGLGDTQYF. CDR3 coding DNA: TGTGCCAGTAGCTTATGGGGAGGCCTGGGAGATACGCAGTATTTT.

This clone counts as medium-sized. This chain's CDR3 is CASSPSISIGGEEQYF. The CDR3 coding sequence is TGTGCCAGCAGCCCGTCTATCTCAATCGGGGGGGAAGAGCAGTACTTC. This chain connects TRBV11-3 to TRBJ2-7; 8 nucleotides agree with TRBD2. Germline values: CDR1 SGHNT, CDR2 YENEEA. Germline trimming cut 5 bases from V and 7 bases from J; bases unmatched to any gene: 16. The CDR3 covers 16 residues.

This clone is termed medium-sized (0.01 to 0.1%). The genes are TRBV6-8 and TRBJ2-2; TRBD2 might be the D (6 bases). Germline V gene data show CDR1 as MNHGY and CDR2 as SAAAGT. The CDR3 loop spans 16 amino acids. V was shortened by 6 bases and J by 3 bases, with 17 bases between the two germline ends. This CDR3 reads CASSPRQRADTGELFF. For the CDR3, the DNA is TGTGCCAGCAGCCCAAGGCAGCGGGCAGACACCGGGGAGCTGTTTTTT.

By sample share, this clone is large. The sample has other DNA sequences that encode this CDR3 too. The chain has TRBV19 and TRBJ1-5; D ambiguous. Trimming took 7 bases from V and 2 from J, leaving 9 bases between them. In germline, CDR1 is LNHDA, CDR2 SQIVND (reference sequence). CDR3 size: 13 residues. DNA of the CDR3: TGTGCCAGTAATTTGAGGGGCAATCAGCCCCAGCATTTT. This sequence encodes CASNLRGNQPQHF.

This clone is labeled medium-sized. V and J are TRBV28 and TRBJ2-7; D possibly corresponds to TRBD2 (6 bases). The CDR3 has 15 amino acids. CDR1 and CDR2 (germline): MDHEN, SYDVKM. V was pared by 6 bases and J by 3 bases, with 18 bases between. The CDR3 here is CASRPQQGRRYEQYF. CDR3 bases: TGTGCCAGCAGACCCCAACAAGGGAGGCGCTACGAGCAGTACTTC.

The gene calls are TRBV28 and TRBJ1-5, with D unclear. The CDR3 contains 13 residues. Germline V gene sequence: CDR1 MDHEN, CDR2 SYDVKM. Trimming left V 6 bases short and J 3 bases short, with 9 bases between. Here the CDR3 reads CASSPTVNQPQHF. As DNA, the CDR3 is TGTGCCAGCAGCCCAACAGTCAATCAGCCCCAGCATTTT.

This clone appeared a few times. Compared with germline, one end of the junction differs, possibly owing to a read error. The rearrangement uses TRBV6-8 and TRBJ2-7; TRBD1 matches 8 bases. Germline values: CDR1 MNHGY, CDR2 SAAAGT. The CDR3 covers 19 residues. In nucleotides, the CDR3 is TGTGCCATCAGTGGGGTCCCAGGGGGCTCCGCTGCATCTTCCTACGAGCAGTACTTC. Residues: CAISGVPGGSAASSYEQYF.

A few counts support this clone. The CDR3 nucleotides are TGTGCCAGTAGTCCCTCAGGGTTGGGGAAGCCCCAGCATTTT. This gives the protein CASSPSGLGKPQHF. This sequence joins TRBV19 and TRBJ1-5, with D possibly being TRBD1 (5 bases). In germline, CDR1 is LNHDA, CDR2 SQIVND (reference sequence). CDR3 length equals 14 residues. Trimming cost V 5 bases and J 8 bases, with 16 bases left between them.

By sample fraction, this clone is medium-sized (0.01 to 0.1%). The J gene is TRBJ2-2, the V gene TRBV11-3, with a tentative D call TRBD1 (6 bases). The V end lost 5 bases, the J end lost 5 bases, and 12 bases lay between the germline ends. The CDR3 runs 14 residues. Germline V gives CDR1 SGHNT, CDR2 YENEEA. As DNA, the CDR3 is TGTGCCAGCAGCCGTACAGGGACAACCGGGGAGCTGTTTTTT. Encoded protein: CASSRTGTTGELFF. The whole variable domain, remainder taken from reference TRBV11-3 and TRBJ2-2, is EAGVVQSPRYKIIEKKQPVAFWCNPISGHNTLYWYLQNLGQGPELLIRYENEEAVDDSQLPKDRFSAERLKGVDSTLKIQPAELGDSAVYLCASSRTGTTGELFFGEGSRLTVL.

This sequence joins TRBV14 and TRBJ2-1, with D tentatively TRBD2 (6 bases). CDR3 length equals 17 residues. Germline CDR1 is SGHDN and CDR2 is FVKESK. V was cut by 3 bases and J by 7 bases, with 22 bases left in between. The CDR3 sequence is CASSHFHRSSVLNEQFF. DNA of the CDR3: TGTGCCAGCAGCCATTTTCATAGATCTAGCGTGCTAAATGAGCAGTTCTTC.

Sample share makes this clone medium-sized. The chain is built from TRBV6-8 and TRBJ1-3; D is possibly TRBD1 (5 bases). This CDR3 contains 14 residues. CDR1 and CDR2 from the germline V gene are MNHGY and SAAAGT. Trimming pared 7 bases from V and 0 bases from J, leaving 10 bases between. CDR3 region: CASKRQSSGNTIYF. CDR3 DNA: TGTGCCAGCAAAAGACAGAGCTCTGGAAACACCATATATTTT.

This clone was seen only a few times. This chain connects TRBV5-1 to TRBJ2-7; D is unresolved. V was pared by 2 bases and J by 3 bases, with 15 bases between. The CDR3 is made up of 15 amino acids. The germline gives CDR1 SGHRS, CDR2 YFSETQ. CDR3: CASSLGFREVYEQYF. CDR3 DNA: TGCGCCAGCAGCTTAGGGTTTAGGGAAGTCTACGAGCAGTACTTC.

The V call is TRBV19, the J call TRBJ1-4; 7 nucleotides line up with TRBD1. Germline CDR1 LNHDA, CDR2 SQIVND (reference sequence). V shed 4 bases and J 8 bases; nucleotides not matched to a gene: 10. This CDR3 is 15 amino acids long. In DNA, the CDR3 is TGTGCCAGTAGTAGACAGACAGGGATCGACGAAAAACTGTTTTTT. Its protein is CASSRQTGIDEKLFF.

Sample share makes this clone medium-sized (0.01 to 0.1%). The rearrangement joins TRBV11-3 to TRBJ2-2, with 8 bases lining up with TRBD1. Germline V gives CDR1 SGHNT, CDR2 YENEEA. The V segment lost 3 bases and the J segment 3 bases; nucleotides outside the gene matches: 0. The CDR3 contains 14 residues. The CDR3, as DNA: TGTGCCAGCAGCTTGGGACAGGACACCGGGGAGCTGTTTTTT. Amino acids: CASSLGQDTGELFF.

This clone appeared a few times. The chain joins TRBV11-3 to TRBJ2-7; 13 bases match TRBD2. Unmatched junction bases numbered 8, after V lost 5 bases and J lost 4 bases. CDR1 and CDR2 from the germline V gene are SGHNT and YENEEA. The CDR3 sequence is 16 residues long. In nucleotides, the CDR3 is TGTGCCAGCAGCCCCCCGGGACTAGCGGGAAATTACGAGCAGTACTTC. Encoded protein: CASSPPGLAGNYEQYF.